This T cell receptor beta chain was sequenced for a study of T cell repertoires in cytomegalovirus infection. Overall study context: The authors used CMV epitopes that were HLA-C-restricted (recently identified) and HLA-B-restricted (well studied). Evidence of both CMV infection and a matching HLA type came from public TCR beta signatures. Findings and limits, study-wide: Based on cumulative public TCR beta family frequency, carriers of CMV plus the relevant HLA were identified. The ex vivo response was dominated by HLA-C-restricted CMV-specific TCR beta clonotypes.

The length of the CDR3 is 13 residues. V lost 0 bases to trimming and J lost 7 bases, with 10 bases between them. The germline V gene has CDR1 SNHLY and CDR2 FYNNEI. Notes on this clonotype: Its antigen remains unidentified.

Using its own MiXCR run on the reads, TCRdb lists one record per CDR3 protein. The table shows about 890,000 distinct CDR3 sequences, with approximately 31% occurring only once. The receptor was derived from a human donor in good health (CMV status not recorded). Some clones in this sample may be carry-over from other donors' samples. V is TRBV2 and J is TRBJ2-7, with a possible D match to TRBD2 (5 bases). The sequencing here drew on cultured CD8+ T cells from PBMCs, taken from culture after CMV antigen stimulation. DNA for the CDR3: TGTGCCAGCAGTGAAGCGAGGGTTGGTGAGCAGTACTTC. Translated: CASSEARVGEQYF.